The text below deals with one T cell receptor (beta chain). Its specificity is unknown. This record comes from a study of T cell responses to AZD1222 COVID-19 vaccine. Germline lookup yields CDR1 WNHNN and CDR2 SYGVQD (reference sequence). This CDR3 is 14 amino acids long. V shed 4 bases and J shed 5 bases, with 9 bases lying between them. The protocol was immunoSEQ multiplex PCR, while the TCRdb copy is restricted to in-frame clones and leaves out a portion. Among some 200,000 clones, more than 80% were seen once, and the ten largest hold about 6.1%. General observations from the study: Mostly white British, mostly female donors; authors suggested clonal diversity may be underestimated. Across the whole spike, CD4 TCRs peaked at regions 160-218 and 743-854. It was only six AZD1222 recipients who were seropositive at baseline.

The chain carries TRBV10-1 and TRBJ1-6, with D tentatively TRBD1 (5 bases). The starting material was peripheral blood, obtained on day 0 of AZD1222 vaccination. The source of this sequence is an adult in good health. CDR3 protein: CASSAPGDNSPLHF. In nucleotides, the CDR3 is TGCGCCAGCAGTGCGCCGGGGGATAATTCACCCCTCCACTTT.